This T cell receptor (beta chain) comes out of a study of blood T cell repertoires in COVID-19. The assay was immunoSEQ multiplex PCR, and TCRdb's table has in-frame clones only and misses some. The sample yields under 450,000 clones, approximately 90% seen once. This clonotype was sampled from a woman in her thirties or forties with COVID-19, enrolled during active disease. Sequencing was performed on peripheral blood.

The chain's CDR3 is CASSLLPGPAGYTF. The CDR3 bases are TGTGCCAGCAGCTTATTACCAGGGCCGGCGGGCTACACCTTC. This chain links TRBV7-2 with TRBJ1-2; D is perhaps TRBD1 (5 bases). The CDR3 sequence is 14 residues long. Trimming took 2 bases from V and 8 from J, leaving 15 bases between them. From germline, CDR1 is SGHTA and CDR2 FQGNSA.